The 18 T cell receptor beta chains listed next were all sequenced from one sample in a study of identical twins. Via MiXCR, TCRdb re-called the 5' RACE reads, giving one row per CDR3 protein. The sample yields 1.5 million to 2 million distinct CDR3 sequences, 25% to 35% seen once. Material for sequencing was cord blood. The receptors derive from a newborn girl in good health.

This chain joins TRBV5-1 and TRBJ2-2, with TRBD1 identical over 7 bases. The CDR3 runs 15 residues. Trimming removed 4 bases from V and 3 bases from J; junction bases left unmatched: 6. Germline assignment: CDR1 SGHRS and CDR2 YFSETQ. The CDR3 loop reads CASSPTGRDTGELFF. DNA for the CDR3: TGCGCCAGCAGCCCGACAGGGAGAGACACCGGGGAGCTGTTTTTT.

This clonotype appeared many times. This chain links TRBV12-3 or TRBV12-4 with TRBJ2-3, with unresolved D. Trimming removed 4 bases at V and 2 bases at J, with 7 bases between. The CDR3 contains 13 residues. The CDR3 bases are TGTGCCAGCAGTTCCCGTTTCACAGATACGCAGTATTTT. Its protein product is CASSSRFTDTQYF.

The CDR3 DNA sequence: TGTGCCAGCAGTGGAGGGTCTCAGCCCCAGCATTTT. It specifies CASSGGSQPQHF. This chain connects TRBV6-5 to TRBJ1-5; D is unresolved. The germline V gene has CDR1 MNHEY and CDR2 SVGAGI. The CDR3 sequence is 12 residues long. V was clipped by 5 bases and J by 6 bases, with 8 bases between them.

This clonotype has at least ten counts. The CDR3 bases are TGTGCCAGCAGTTTAATGGCAGGGGGCAACTACGAGCAGTACTTC. Amino acid sequence: CASSLMAGGNYEQYF. The chain carries TRBV12-3 or TRBV12-4 and TRBJ2-7, with 8 positions matching TRBD1. This CDR3 comprises 15 residues. V gave up 2 bases and J gave up 3 bases; unmatched junction bases: 6.

The chain combines TRBV28 with TRBJ2-1; D is undetermined. With 5 bases removed from V and 2 bases from J, the gap between germline ends came to 13 bases. The CDR3 sequence is 15 residues long. Germline V CDR1 and CDR2: MDHEN, SYDVKM. The CDR3, as DNA: TGTGCCAGCAGTCCTTCGTCGTGGCCCTACAATGAGCAGTTCTTC. This translates into CASSPSSWPYNEQFF.

This chain uses TRBV7-2 with TRBJ2-4; TRBD2 aligns across 12 bases. TRBJ2-7 matches the DNA end more closely, so the J call is doubtful. Germline V gene data show CDR1 as SGHTA and CDR2 as FQGNSA. The CDR3 has 15 amino acids. CDR3 coding DNA: TGTGCCATCTCCTCTAGCGGGGGGGCTTGGGACGAGCAGTACTTC. It yields the protein CAISSSGGAWDEQYF.

In nucleotides, the CDR3 is TGCGCCAGCAGCTTGGGTCCAGGGCCTCCCTACGAGCAGTACTTC. Protein: CASSLGPGPPYEQYF. This chain uses TRBV5-1 with TRBJ2-7, with D perhaps matching TRBD1 (5 bases). Germline CDR1 is SGHRS and CDR2 is YFSETQ. Between the trimmed V and J ends, which lost 0 bases and 2 bases, there was a span of 12 bases. This CDR3 has 15 amino acids.

This chain connects TRBV20-1 to TRBJ2-3; 7 positions match TRBD1. There are 12 residues in the CDR3. CDR1 DFQATT and CDR2 SNEGSKA come from the germline V gene (reference sequence). Trimming at V came to 3 bases and at J to 6 bases, leaving 3 bases not matched to a gene. CDR3 protein: CSARTGMDTQYF. CDR3 nucleotides: TGCAGTGCTAGGACAGGGATGGATACGCAGTATTTT.

The V and J genes are TRBV4-2 and TRBJ2-7, with D perhaps given as TRBD1 or TRBD2 (5 bases each). Trimming shortened V by 5 bases and J by 3 bases, and 17 bases separated the two germline ends. Germline loops: CDR1 LGHNA, CDR2 YNFKEQ. The CDR3 spans 15 residues. The CDR3 loop reads CASSERDGSVYEQYF. DNA of the CDR3: TGTGCCAGCAGCGAACGGGACGGTTCCGTCTACGAGCAGTACTTC.

The chain combines TRBV4-1 with TRBJ2-7, with a weak D call TRBD2 (5 bases). CDR3 length: 14 residues. Germline-derived CDR1 and CDR2 are MGHRA and YSYEKL. The V and J ends lost 4 bases and 5 bases respectively, with 15 bases between them. The CDR3 spells CASSLLEGVHEQYF. The CDR3 coding sequence is TGCGCCAGCAGCCTCCTCGAGGGAGTTCACGAGCAGTACTTC.

This clonotype was seen a few times. The chain uses TRBV12-3 or TRBV12-4 and TRBJ2-1; possibly TRBD1 or TRBD2 for D (5 bases each). This CDR3 has 12 residues. Trimming shortened V by 7 bases and J by 10 bases, and 14 bases separated the two germline ends. This CDR3 reads CASIEGRGEQFF. The CDR3 region has the DNA TGTGCCAGCATCGAGGGGCGTGGGGAGCAGTTCTTC.

This clonotype was seen a few times. The chain recombines TRBV20-1 with TRBJ2-7; 11 bases map to TRBD2. Trimming cost V 4 bases and J 5 bases; bases outside gene matches: 4. This CDR3 has 13 amino acids. The germline CDR1 and CDR2 sequences are DFQATT and SNEGSKA (reference sequence). CDR3 in amino acids: CSANSGGAHEQYF. DNA for the CDR3: TGCAGTGCTAATAGCGGGGGGGCCCACGAGCAGTACTTC.

This clonotype was detected a few times. The gene calls are TRBV20-1 and TRBJ2-2; TRBD2 might be the D (5 bases). Germline values: CDR1 DFQATT, CDR2 SNEGSKA (reference sequence). V lost 3 bases and J lost 4, with 12 bases in between. The CDR3 is 14 residues long. Written as DNA, the CDR3 is TGCAGTGCTAGTTCCCTAGCTACCACCGGGGAGCTGTTTTTT. Translating it yields CSASSLATTGELFF.

V is TRBV7-6 and J is TRBJ1-1; no definite D call. Trimming left V 1 base short and J 3 bases short, with 6 bases between. Germline V gene sequence: CDR1 SGHVS, CDR2 FNYEAQ. The length of the CDR3 is 13 residues. CDR3 DNA sequence: TGTGCCAGCAGCTTAGGGGAACACACTGAAGCTTTCTTT. It yields the protein CASSLGEHTEAFF.

The chain recombines TRBV18 with TRBJ1-2, with D perhaps matching TRBD1 (5 bases). Germline CDR1 KGHSH, CDR2 LQKENI. V was trimmed by 8 bases and J by 3 bases, leaving 13 bases between them. The CDR3 contains 13 residues. CDR3 nucleotide sequence: TGTGCCAGCCTCGGAAGGGGAGACTATGGCTACACCTTC. Amino acid sequence: CASLGRGDYGYTF.

The gene calls are TRBV29-1 and TRBJ1-2; D uncertain. Trimming pared 7 bases from V and 3 bases from J, leaving 15 bases between. Germline V gene data show CDR1 as SQVTM and CDR2 as ANQGSEA. The CDR3 sequence is 13 residues long. The CDR3 coding sequence is TGCAGCGGTGGGGATAAGAAGGACTATGGCTACACCTTC. It yields the protein CSGGDKKDYGYTF.

This clonotype was detected a few times. The rearrangement uses TRBV20-1 and TRBJ1-2; no clear D. Germline V gene data show CDR1 as DFQATT and CDR2 as SNEGSKA (reference sequence). Trimming removed 4 bases from V and 4 bases from J, with 13 bases in between. The CDR3 runs to 13 residues. Here the CDR3 DNA reads TGCAGTGCTACCGACCCCCTCCCCTATGGCTACACCTTC. Protein: CSATDPLPYGYTF.

This chain uses TRBV5-6 with TRBJ1-2; D uncertain. Trimming left V 0 bases short and J 3 bases short, with 9 bases between. Germline V gene data show CDR1 as SGHDT and CDR2 as YYEEEE. The CDR3 is 14 residues long. The CDR3 here is CASSLDSGYYGYTF. In DNA, the CDR3 is TGTGCCAGCAGCTTGGATTCGGGTTACTATGGCTACACCTTC.